A single sample gave rise to the 18 T cell receptor beta chains below, sequenced in a study of cytomegalovirus exposure and HLA in healthy donors. PCR used 60 Vbeta primers and 13 Jbeta primers. Measured with immunoSEQ multiplex PCR; TCRdb has only the in-frame clones, and not every one. This table has about 200,000 clones, about 83% appearing once. Sequenced input: PBMCs. Source of these receptors: a man between 35 and 55 years old in good health and CMV-seronegative.

V usage is TRBV7-9 and J usage is TRBJ1-1; TRBD1 is a possible D gene (6 bases). The CDR3 extends over 11 amino acids. V lost 8 bases to trimming and J lost 4 bases, with 8 bases between them. CDR1 is SEHNR and CDR2 is FQNEAQ in the germline V gene (reference sequence). The CDR3 region is CASRGGTEAFF. The CDR3 DNA reads TGTGCCAGCCGAGGGGGCACTGAAGCTTTCTTT.

The chain uses TRBV6-5 and TRBJ1-1; D is perhaps TRBD1 (5 bases). The CDR3 covers 15 residues. CDR1 is MNHEY and CDR2 is SVGAGI in the germline V gene. V dropped 5 bases and J dropped 1 base, with 14 bases sitting between them. The CDR3 nucleotides are TGTGCCAGCAGTCCCACCACAACAGGGAACACTGAAGCTTTCTTT. Translated, it gives CASSPTTTGNTEAFF.

This clone was found once. The CDR3, as DNA: TGTGCCAGCAGCTTGGTGGGCAGGAGGCTTAGCTCTGGAAACACCATATATTTT. Protein: CASSLVGRRLSSGNTIYF. The genes are TRBV5-6 and TRBJ1-3; D call uncertain. Trimming took off 0 bases at V and 0 bases at J, with 16 bases between the two ends. Germline loops: CDR1 SGHDT, CDR2 YYEEEE. The CDR3 covers 18 residues. The variable domain in full, with the rest retrieved from reference TRBV5-6 and TRBJ1-3, is DAGVTQSPTHLIKTRGQQVTLRCSPKSGHDTVSWYQQALGQGPQFIFQYYEEEERQRGNFPDRFSGHQFPNYSSELNVNALLLGDSALYLCASSLVGRRLSSGNTIYFGEGSWLTVV.

The table lists this clone with a few counts. The V gene is TRBV7-2, the J gene TRBJ1-6; D not resolved. V lost 5 bases and J lost 10, with 15 bases in between. Per the germline V gene, CDR1 is SGHTA and CDR2 is FQGNSA. This CDR3 is built from 14 residues. This CDR3 is CASSAIPAGSPLHF. Here the CDR3 DNA reads TGTGCCAGCAGCGCAATTCCGGCGGGGTCACCCCTCCACTTT.

V and J are TRBV11-2 and TRBJ2-7; the D gene is possibly TRBD1 (6 bases). The CDR3 loop spans 13 amino acids. Germline V CDR1 and CDR2: SGHAT, FQNNGV. Trimming removed 2 bases from V and 4 bases from J, with 9 bases in between. The CDR3 DNA is TGTGCCAGCAGCTTAAGGACAGAATACGAGCAGTACTTC. This sequence encodes CASSLRTEYEQYF.

The genes are TRBV5-8 and TRBJ1-5; 7 bases align to TRBD1. This CDR3 comprises 17 residues. The germline V gene has CDR1 SGHTS and CDR2 YDEGEE. Trimming cost V 5 bases and J 1 base; bases outside gene matches: 12. The CDR3 coding sequence is TGTGCCAGCAGAACGGGACAGAGAATATTAAGCAATCAGCCCCAGCATTTT. Amino acid sequence: CASRTGQRILSNQPQHF. The full variable domain, in which reference TRBV5-8 and TRBJ1-5 provide the parts outside the CDR3, is EAGVTQSPTHLIKTRGQQATLRCSPISGHTSVYWYQQALGLGLQFLLWYDEGEERNRGNFPPRFSGRQFPNYSSELNVNALELEDSALYLCASRTGQRILSNQPQHFGDGTRLSIL.

The gene calls are TRBV9 and TRBJ1-4, with TRBD1 matching over 7 bases. Trimming cost V 5 bases and J 5 bases; bases outside gene matches: 9. Germline-derived CDR1 and CDR2 are SGDLS and YYNGEE. CDR3 length: 15 amino acids. The CDR3 protein is CASSQREGANEKLFF. As DNA, the CDR3 is TGTGCCAGCAGTCAACGGGAGGGGGCAAATGAAAAACTGTTTTTT.

Written as DNA, the CDR3 is TGTGCCAGCAGTGACAATCGGGACAGCGAAGCTTTCTTT. Its translation: CASSDNRDSEAFF. This sequence joins TRBV6-1 and TRBJ1-1; 7 bases agree with TRBD1. The V segment lost 3 bases and the J segment 8 bases; nucleotides outside the gene matches: 6. This CDR3 contains 13 residues. Germline lookup yields CDR1 MNHNS and CDR2 SASEGT.

V usage is TRBV2 and J usage is TRBJ2-7, with 11 bases aligning to TRBD1. The CDR3 runs 13 residues. Per germline, CDR1 SNHLY and CDR2 FYNNEI. The V segment lost 10 bases and the J segment 5 bases; nucleotides outside the gene matches: 7. This CDR3 reads CATGQGANHEQYF. The DNA for the CDR3 is TGTGCCACCGGACAGGGGGCGAACCACGAGCAGTACTTC.

Points on this clone: One end of the junction fails to match germline, which may point to a read error. This chain connects TRBV7-9 to TRBJ1-3; D might be TRBD1 (5 bases). The V gene's germline CDR1 is SEHNR and CDR2 FQNEAQ (reference sequence). The length of the CDR3 is 15 residues. CDR3 DNA sequence: TGTTCCAGCAGCTTAGCAGGGACTGGCATAAACACCATATATTTT. This codes for CSSSLAGTGINTIYF.

The CDR3 here is CASIGSSYNEQFF. DNA of the CDR3: TGTGCCTCCATAGGGAGCTCCTACAATGAGCAGTTCTTC. This chain uses TRBV7-9 with TRBJ2-1; possibly TRBD2 for D (5 bases). The germline gives CDR1 SEHNR, CDR2 FQNEAQ (reference sequence). Trimming shortened V by 11 bases and J by 0 bases, and 11 bases separated the two germline ends. The CDR3 totals 13 residues.

The rearrangement joins TRBV27 to TRBJ1-1, with TRBD1 matching over 9 bases. Germline CDR1 and CDR2: MNHEY and SMNVEV (reference sequence). Losses at the gene ends were 5 bases for V and 3 bases for J; bases not matched to a gene: 7. This CDR3 spans 15 amino acids. CDR3 in DNA: TGTGCCAGCAGTAGAGACAGGGGGGGGGACACTGAAGCTTTCTTT. The encoded protein is CASSRDRGGDTEAFF.

This chain joins TRBV7-3 and TRBJ2-3, with 8 bases matching TRBD2. J gave up 6 bases and V 5 bases, and 7 bases lay outside the gene matches. The CDR3 extends over 14 amino acids. Looked up from germline, CDR1 is SGHTA and CDR2 is FQGTGA. The CDR3 DNA reads TGTGCCAGCAGCAGATCAGCGGGGGTGGATACGCAGTATTTT. As protein: CASSRSAGVDTQYF.

The CDR3 here is CASRRDRYNEQFF. DNA for the CDR3: TGTGCCAGCAGAAGGGACAGATACAATGAGCAGTTCTTC. The chain has TRBV27 and TRBJ2-1, with 7 bases identical to TRBD1. Germline lookup yields CDR1 MNHEY and CDR2 SMNVEV (reference sequence). The junction had 3 bases not matched to a gene; V was cut back by 6 bases and J by 4 bases. The CDR3 is 13 residues long.

The chain couples TRBV19 to TRBJ1-5; 10 bases agree with TRBD1. The CDR3 length is 16 residues. V gave up 7 bases and J gave up 0 bases; unmatched junction bases: 6. From germline, CDR1 is LNHDA and CDR2 SQIVND (reference sequence). DNA of the CDR3: TGTGCCAGTACGGACAGGGGGTATAGTAGCAATCAGCCCCAGCATTTT. Translating it yields CASTDRGYSSNQPQHF. Using reference TRBV19 and TRBJ1-5 for the parts outside the CDR3, the full variable domain is DGGITQSPKYLFRKEGQNVTLSCEQNLNHDAMYWYRQDPGQGLRLIYYSQIVNDFQKGDIAEGYSVSREKKESFPLTVTSAQKNPTAFYLCASTDRGYSSNQPQHFGDGTRLSIL.

This clone was found a few times. The chain combines TRBV5-6 with TRBJ2-5, with TRBD2 as a possible D gene (6 bases). Germline CDR1 and CDR2: SGHDT and YYEEEE. This CDR3 region has 14 residues. The V and J ends lost 4 bases and 1 base respectively, with 11 bases between them. This CDR3 reads CASSPRDFQETQYF. Written as DNA, the CDR3 is TGTGCCAGCAGCCCCCGGGACTTCCAAGAGACCCAGTACTTC.

V gene TRBV4-2 combines with J gene TRBJ2-3; 9 bases match TRBD2. The V segment lost 0 bases and the J segment 5 bases; nucleotides outside the gene matches: 12. This CDR3 is 18 amino acids long. Germline V gene data show CDR1 as LGHNA and CDR2 as YNFKEQ. The CDR3 region is CASSQDTYGGGEEDTQYF. DNA for the CDR3: TGTGCCAGCAGCCAAGATACTTACGGCGGGGGGGAGGAAGATACGCAGTATTTT.

V usage is TRBV6-1 and J usage is TRBJ2-3, with 8 bases identical to TRBD1. The CDR3 consists of 13 residues. With V trimmed by 10 bases and J by 2 bases, 5 bases remained unmatched. Per germline, CDR1 MNHNS and CDR2 SASEGT. This CDR3 reads CAIATGVTDTQYF. CDR3 nucleotide sequence: TGTGCCATCGCGACAGGGGTCACAGATACGCAGTATTTT.